The 30 T cell receptor beta chains below were found in one sample sequenced in a study of neurological immune-mediated disorders. TCRdb passed the 5' RACE reads through MiXCR, listing each CDR3 protein once. The data hold tens of thousands of distinct CDR3 sequences, with 2.5% to 3% observed a single time. The sequenced sample was PBMCs. The source is a woman between 25 and 40 years old with multiple sclerosis.

The sample holds many counts of this clonotype. The chain combines TRBV5-1 with TRBJ1-2, with 10 positions matching TRBD1. Germline CDR1 is SGHRS and CDR2 is YFSETQ. The CDR3 contains 13 residues. V lost 2 bases and J lost 9; bases outside the gene matches: 4. The CDR3: CASSFGTGDSYTF. The CDR3 DNA is TGCGCCAGCAGCTTCGGGACAGGGGATAGCTACACCTTC.

This clonotype was seen many times. The chain is built from TRBV12-3 or TRBV12-4 and TRBJ1-1; 7 positions agree with TRBD1. This CDR3 comprises 15 residues. The ends lost 3 bases at V and 7 bases at J; junction bases unmatched: 11. The CDR3 loop is CASSFATGQRVEAFF. DNA of the CDR3: TGTGCCAGCAGTTTCGCGACAGGGCAGCGCGTTGAAGCTTTCTTT.

In its sample, this clonotype was seen many times. The CDR3 sequence: CASSMTGGFGELFF. CDR3 DNA: TGTGCCAGCAGTATGACGGGAGGGTTTGGGGAGCTGTTTTTT. The chain couples TRBV12-3 or TRBV12-4 to TRBJ2-2; TRBD2 agrees at 8 bases. This CDR3 spans 14 amino acids. The junction had 7 bases not matched to a gene; V was cut back by 5 bases and J by 8 bases.

This clonotype came up many times. V usage is TRBV24-1 and J usage is TRBJ2-1; the D gene is possibly TRBD1 (5 bases). The V gene lost 5 bases and the J gene lost 7 bases, with 8 bases spanning the gap. The CDR3 has 12 amino acids. Germline V gene lookup returns CDR1 KGHDR and CDR2 SFDVKD. In nucleotides, the CDR3 is TGTGCCACCAGTGGACAGCCAAATGAGCAGTTCTTC. It translates to CATSGQPNEQFF.

This clonotype was recorded at least ten times. The chain combines TRBV6-4 with TRBJ2-3, with 8 bases aligning to TRBD2. J lost 3 bases, V lost 0 bases, and 2 bases had no gene match. This CDR3 is 15 amino acids long. CDR1 MRHNA and CDR2 SNTAGT come from the germline V gene. The CDR3 nucleotides read TGTGCCAGCAGTGACTCAGCGGGAGATACAGATACGCAGTATTTT. This codes for CASSDSAGDTDTQYF.

This clonotype was found many times. Sequence at one end of the junction differs from germline and may be a read error. J is TRBJ1-5 and V is TRBV5-5; 12 bases fit TRBD1. The CDR3 is made up of 17 amino acids. Germline V gene sequence: CDR1 SGHKS, CDR2 YYEKEE (reference sequence). The CDR3 region has the DNA TGTGCCAGCAGCTCTATAACCGGGACAGGGGGCAACCAGCCCCAGCATTTT. As protein: CASSSITGTGGNQPQHF.

This clonotype appeared many times. The chain uses TRBV7-2 and TRBJ2-1; a possible D gene is TRBD1 (5 bases). The CDR3 spans 13 residues. V was cut by 1 base and J by 9 bases, with 10 bases left in between. Germline CDR1 is SGHTA and CDR2 is FQGNSA. CDR3 residues: CASSLEGAVEQFF. The CDR3, as DNA: TGTGCCAGCAGCTTAGAAGGGGCTGTTGAGCAGTTCTTC.

This clonotype came up many times. The V call is TRBV7-6, the J call TRBJ2-3; TRBD1 or TRBD2 may be the D gene (5 bases each). Germline values: CDR1 SGHVS, CDR2 FNYEAQ. The V end lost 5 bases, the J end lost 0 bases, and 12 bases lay between the germline ends. The CDR3 consists of 15 residues. The CDR3 DNA is TGTGCCAGCAGCCTCCCCGGGGCTAGCACAGATACGCAGTATTTT. Its translation: CASSLPGASTDTQYF.

This clonotype was seen at least ten times. The V call is TRBV20-1, the J call TRBJ2-7; D is ambiguous. CDR3 length: 13 residues. Germline V gives CDR1 DFQATT, CDR2 SNEGSKA (reference sequence). Trimming pared 6 bases from V and 0 bases from J, leaving 12 bases between. CDR3 protein: CSAPDVNSYEQYF. In nucleotides, the CDR3 is TGCAGTGCCCCGGACGTAAACTCCTACGAGCAGTACTTC.

At least ten counts were recorded for this clonotype. This chain uses TRBV5-1 with TRBJ1-4; D unresolved. Germline-derived CDR1 and CDR2 are SGHRS and YFSETQ. V lost 3 bases, J lost 4 bases, and 13 bases lay in between. The CDR3 is 15 amino acids. CDR3 nucleotides: TGCGCCAGCAGCTCCGGTGGATTGGATAATGAAAAACTGTTTTTT. Translation gives CASSSGGLDNEKLFF.

This clonotype was recorded many times. The chain uses TRBV7-2 and TRBJ2-7; 10 bases line up with TRBD2. The V and J ends lost 2 bases and 4 bases, in that order; junction bases with no gene match: 11. This CDR3 spans 17 amino acids. Germline lookup yields CDR1 SGHTA and CDR2 FQGNSA. Here the CDR3 reads CASSLTVSGRPLYEQYF. For the CDR3, the DNA is TGTGCCAGCAGCTTAACCGTTAGCGGGAGGCCCCTATACGAGCAGTACTTC.

As for this clonotype: A much larger clonotype is one base distant, so this may be a read error. The V gene is TRBV10-3, the J gene TRBJ2-7, with D possibly TRBD2 on 6 matching bases. This CDR3 is built from 12 residues. Per the germline V gene, CDR1 is ENHRY and CDR2 is SYGVKD. Written as DNA, the CDR3 is TGTGACATCAGTGATAACGGGGGCGAGCAGTACTTC. Its protein is CDISDNGGEQYF.

This clonotype was seen at least ten times. The V gene is TRBV5-1, the J gene TRBJ2-3; 7 bases align to TRBD2. The V and J ends lost 5 bases and 6 bases, in that order; junction bases with no gene match: 9. This CDR3 region has 14 residues. In germline, CDR1 is SGHRS, CDR2 YFSETQ. CDR3 nucleotide sequence: TGCGCCAGCAGTCAACAAAGCGGGATCGATACGCAGTATTTT. As protein: CASSQQSGIDTQYF.

About this clonotype itself: The junction shows a germline mismatch at one end, possibly a read error. This sequence joins TRBV7-2 and TRBJ2-1; D gene unclear. Looked up from germline, CDR1 is SGHTA and CDR2 is FQGNSA. The CDR3 contains 16 residues. CDR3 protein: CASSLLWANSYYEHFF. CDR3 DNA sequence: TGTGCCAGCAGCTTACTCTGGGCTAACTCCTACTATGAGCATTTCTTC. The whole variable domain, filled in from reference TRBV7-2 and TRBJ2-1, reads GAGVSQSPSNKVTEKGKDVELRCDPISGHTALYWYRQSLGQGLEFLIYFQGNSAPDKSGLPSDRFSAERTGGSVSTLTIQRTQQEDSAVYLCASSLLWANSYYEHFFGPGTRLTVL.

Many counts were recorded for this clonotype. This rearrangement joins TRBV7-9 to TRBJ1-4; D ambiguous. Germline values: CDR1 SEHNR, CDR2 FQNEAQ (reference sequence). This CDR3 is built from 15 residues. Trimming pared 6 bases from V and 4 bases from J, leaving 15 bases between. In nucleotides, the CDR3 is TGTGCCAGCAGTGCGGGCGGGCTAGATAATGAAAAACTGTTTTTT. This codes for CASSAGGLDNEKLFF. Full variable domain (rest looked up from reference TRBV7-9 and TRBJ1-4): DTGVSQNPRHKITKRGQNVTFRCDPISEHNRLYWYRQTLGQGPEFLTYFQNEAQLEKSRLLSDRFSAERPKGSFSTLEIQRTEQGDSAMYLCASSAGGLDNEKLFFGSGTQLSVL.

This clonotype is medium-sized (0.01 to 0.1%). V usage is TRBV5-1 and J usage is TRBJ2-7; no reliable D call. CDR1 and CDR2 (germline): SGHRS, YFSETQ. CDR3 length equals 12 residues. V was trimmed by 0 bases and J by 11 bases, leaving 12 bases between them. CDR3 nucleotide sequence: TGCGCCAGCAGCTTGGAAGGCAGGCAGGAGTACTTC. It encodes CASSLEGRQEYF.

This clonotype has ten or more counts. The genes are TRBV20-1 and TRBJ2-3, with D perhaps matching TRBD2 (6 bases). CDR3 length: 12 amino acids. V was shortened by 8 bases and J by 5 bases, with 14 bases between the two germline ends. Germline values: CDR1 DFQATT, CDR2 SNEGSKA (reference sequence). The CDR3 reads CSHLRAGDTQYF. In DNA, the CDR3 is TGCAGTCACCTAAGAGCGGGAGATACGCAGTATTTT.

This clonotype was recorded at least ten times. CDR3 in DNA: TGTGCCAGCAGCTTGGCCCCAAACATGAACACTGAAGCTTTCTTT. Translating it yields CASSLAPNMNTEAFF. The chain couples TRBV5-6 to TRBJ1-1; unclear D gene. CDR1 is SGHDT and CDR2 is YYEEEE in the germline V gene. The CDR3 contains 15 residues. Trimming stripped 0 bases from V and 0 bases from J, with 9 bases between.

This clonotype was detected many times. The chain uses TRBV5-1 and TRBJ1-1; D possibly corresponds to TRBD1 (6 bases). The CDR3 has 17 amino acids. Germline values: CDR1 SGHRS, CDR2 YFSETQ. V lost 4 bases and J 0 bases, leaving 19 bases between the germline ends. The CDR3 nucleotides read TGCGCCAGCAGCCCGGCGGACTCAAGGACAGTGAACACTGAAGCTTTCTTT. This sequence encodes CASSPADSRTVNTEAFF.

The table lists this clonotype with many counts. V usage is TRBV7-2 and J usage is TRBJ2-1; 9 positions match TRBD2. V shed 6 bases, J shed 1 base, and the junction held 10 bases outside the gene matches. CDR1 is SGHTA, CDR2 FQGNSA, per germline. The CDR3 loop spans 17 amino acids. The chain's CDR3 is CASRGGASGNSYNEQFF. DNA for the CDR3: TGTGCCAGCAGAGGAGGGGCTAGCGGGAATTCCTACAATGAGCAGTTCTTC.

The sample holds many counts of this clonotype. This chain links TRBV15 with TRBJ2-7, with 9 bases that match TRBD1. V shed 3 bases, J shed 3 bases, and the junction held 3 bases outside the gene matches. Germline V gene sequence: CDR1 LNHNV, CDR2 YYDKDF (reference sequence). The CDR3 spans 14 residues. The CDR3 protein is CATSRGDRDYEQYF. CDR3 sequence (DNA): TGTGCCACCAGCAGGGGGGACAGGGACTACGAGCAGTACTTC.

At least ten counts were recorded for this clonotype. The genes are TRBV6-2 or TRBV6-3 and TRBJ2-7; 8 bases line up with TRBD2. CDR3 length equals 15 residues. CDR1 is MNHEY and CDR2 is SVGEGT in the germline V gene. The V segment lost 0 bases and the J segment 3 bases; nucleotides outside the gene matches: 4. CDR3 sequence (DNA): TGTGCCAGCAGTTACTCACCTAGCGGGCGCTACGAGCAGTACTTC. Its protein product is CASSYSPSGRYEQYF.

This clonotype has at least ten counts. The CDR3 reads CATSESPGTGTSYEQYF. CDR3 sequence (DNA): TGTGCCACCAGTGAATCTCCCGGGACAGGGACCTCCTACGAGCAGTACTTC. The V and J genes are TRBV24-1 and TRBJ2-7; 9 nucleotides line up with TRBD1. The V gene end was trimmed by 4 bases and the J gene end by 0 bases; junction bases not matched to a gene: 9. Germline loops: CDR1 KGHDR, CDR2 SFDVKD. The CDR3 runs to 17 residues.

This clonotype was counted many times. The chain employs TRBV12-3 or TRBV12-4 and TRBJ2-1; the match to TRBD1 covers 8 bases. The trim removed 5 bases at V and 9 bases at J, leaving 3 bases unmatched. The CDR3 is made up of 12 amino acids. CDR3 in amino acids: CASSLTGVEQFF. CDR3 DNA: TGTGCCAGCAGTCTGACAGGGGTTGAGCAGTTCTTC.

This clonotype has ten or more counts. V and J are TRBV7-9 and TRBJ2-3; D call uncertain. The CDR3 spans 15 residues. The V gene's germline CDR1 is SEHNR and CDR2 FQNEAQ (reference sequence). Trimming cost V 2 bases and J 6 bases, with 15 bases left between them. CDR3 bases: TGTGCCAGCAGCTTAATGAGTTCTAGTGGGGATACGCAGTATTTT. This codes for CASSLMSSSGDTQYF. Together with reference TRBV7-9 and TRBJ2-3, the CDR3 gives the full variable domain: DTGVSQNPRHKITKRGQNVTFRCDPISEHNRLYWYRQTLGQGPEFLTYFQNEAQLEKSRLLSDRFSAERPKGSFSTLEIQRTEQGDSAMYLCASSLMSSSGDTQYFGPGTRLTVL.

Ten or more counts support this clonotype. The chain couples TRBV7-2 to TRBJ2-5; D is possibly TRBD1 or TRBD2 (5 bases each). The CDR3 sequence is 17 residues long. Trimming pared 5 bases from V and 0 bases from J, leaving 19 bases between. The V gene's germline CDR1 is SGHTA and CDR2 FQGNSA. Here the CDR3 DNA reads TGTGCCAGCAGCCAAAAAGGGGACGGCAGGTACCAAGAGACCCAGTACTTC. Translated: CASSQKGDGRYQETQYF.

This clonotype was detected ten times or more. The gene calls are TRBV20-1 and TRBJ1-2, with D unresolved. The CDR3 loop spans 9 amino acids. The germline gives CDR1 DFQATT, CDR2 SNEGSKA (reference sequence). V was shortened by 7 bases and J by 7 bases, with 7 bases between the two germline ends. The CDR3 reads CSVGFGYTF. The CDR3 DNA is TGCAGTGTAGGGTTTGGCTACACCTTC.

This clonotype was observed many times. V and J are TRBV7-8 and TRBJ1-1; no firm D call. Trimming pared 3 bases from V and 4 bases from J, leaving 15 bases between. The CDR3 is made up of 15 amino acids. The germline V gene encodes CDR1 SGHVS and CDR2 FQNEAQ. The CDR3 sequence: CASSLYGLEVTEAFF. CDR3 DNA: TGTGCCAGCAGCTTGTACGGGTTGGAGGTCACTGAAGCTTTCTTT.

This clonotype was seen at least ten times. The chain joins TRBV25-1 to TRBJ2-5; D call uncertain. V was trimmed by 4 bases and J by 5 bases, leaving 8 bases between them. Germline V CDR1 and CDR2: MGHDK, SYGVNS. This CDR3 region has 12 residues. The CDR3 loop reads CASSGIGETQYF. Here the CDR3 DNA reads TGTGCCAGCAGTGGCATCGGGGAGACCCAGTACTTC.

Regarding this clonotype: Compared with germline, one end of the junction differs, possibly owing to a read error. This sequence joins TRBV6-5 and TRBJ1-5; D might be TRBD1 (5 bases). The CDR3 is made up of 15 amino acids. CDR1 is MNHEY and CDR2 is SVGAGI in the germline V gene. CDR3 protein: CASTLDSSGHKTQNF. The CDR3 nucleotides are TGTGCCAGCACCCTCGACAGTAGTGGGCATAAGACCCAGAATTTT.